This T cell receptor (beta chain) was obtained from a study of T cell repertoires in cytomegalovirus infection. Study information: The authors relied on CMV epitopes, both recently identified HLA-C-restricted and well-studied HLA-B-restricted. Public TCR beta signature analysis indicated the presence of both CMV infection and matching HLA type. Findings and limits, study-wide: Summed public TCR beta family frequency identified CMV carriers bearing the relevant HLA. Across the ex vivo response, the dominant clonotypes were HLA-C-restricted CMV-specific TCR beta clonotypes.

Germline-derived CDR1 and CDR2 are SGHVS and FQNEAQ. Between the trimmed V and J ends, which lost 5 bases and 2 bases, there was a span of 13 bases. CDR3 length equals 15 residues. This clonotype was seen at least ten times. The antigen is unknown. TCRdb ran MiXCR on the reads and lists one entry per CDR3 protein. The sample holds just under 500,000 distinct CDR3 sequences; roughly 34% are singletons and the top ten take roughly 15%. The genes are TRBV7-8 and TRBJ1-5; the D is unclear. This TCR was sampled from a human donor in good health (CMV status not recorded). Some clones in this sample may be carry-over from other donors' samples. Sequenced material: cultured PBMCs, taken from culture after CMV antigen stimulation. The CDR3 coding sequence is TGTGCCAGCAGCCAGACCGTGTGGGGCAATCAGCCCCAGCATTTT. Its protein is CASSQTVWGNQPQHF.